This T cell receptor beta chain derives from a study of control samples from healthy donors and cancer patients. This clone showed up just a few times. CDR1 and CDR2 (germline): SGHVS, FQNEAQ. This CDR3 has 12 residues. Trimming pared 6 bases from V and 4 bases from J, leaving 8 bases between. Sequencing used immunoSEQ multiplex PCR; TCRdb keeps in-frame clones, though not all of them. The sample yields about 26,000 clones, 82% seen once. Sequenced sample: PBMCs. The rearrangement links TRBV7-8 to TRBJ2-3, with unresolved D. The receptor was isolated from a man aged 60-69 years with colorectal cancer. The CDR3 bases are TGTGCCAGCAGGCCCGGCGCAGATACGCAGTATTTT. It translates to CASRPGADTQYF.